Sequencing of this T cell receptor beta chain was carried out in a study of cytomegalovirus exposure and HLA in healthy donors (dated by TCRdb to 2015 to 2018). In terms of the full investigation: An earlier analysis of several hundred of the donors reported roughly 300 Gb of sequence data and about 120 million unique TCR beta sequences obtained from about 170 million T cells. Around 320 gigabases of sequencing data and tens of millions of unique TCR sequences were included in an early release covering roughly 600 HLA-typed donors. Of the 350 to 450 genotyped donors, over 70% fell in the genetic ancestry cluster associated with self-reported Caucasian donors. The study aimed to test whether signatures of past pathogen exposure could be identified by cataloging public T cell receptors. The study used immunosequencing to profile the T cell repertoires of 666 subjects and linked those repertoires to cytomegalovirus serostatus. A separate validation cohort of roughly 130 different subjects was used in addition to the 666-subject first cohort. To predict cytomegalovirus infection status, the study combined high-throughput TCR immunosequencing, statistical association of individual TCRs with disease status, and machine learning. In a later analysis, previously published TCR beta repertoires from some 640 donors were re-analyzed and high-resolution HLA genotyping was added so that TCR occurrence patterns could be studied. Rather than using new phenotypic data, the later analysis identified candidate immune exposures from TCR beta sequences and from how often those sequences occurred across donors. An earlier analysis of a few hundred of the donors applied high-throughput TCR beta sequencing to assess whether each TCR beta V gene segment acted as functional or pseudogenic. Donor age, sex, ethnicity and CMV serostatus were collected together with the repertoire data. A later genetic analysis took genome-wide SNP genotypes for about 55% of the 666 donors and used that subset as a discovery cohort. All discovery cohort repertoires had been generated on a single sequencing platform. Both class I and class II loci were covered by HLA typing, at four-digit resolution. The number of typed donors differed by locus: roughly 629-640 for A, B, C, DRB1 and DQB1; 500 to 550 for DQA1; roughly 600 for DPA1; and around 490 for DPB1. Roughly five DR-DQ haplotypes were handled as single units for association and clustering because linkage in the cohort was strong. On average, roughly 240,000 unique TCR beta nucleotide sequences were sequenced per donor among 398 genotyped donors of the cohort, with roughly 18% of those sequences being non-productive. Study-level results and caveats: A further reported finding was that TCR beta sequences accurately predicted the HLA-A and HLA-B alleles for most subjects in the first cohort. The study listed 150 to 200 TCR beta chains as associated with cytomegalovirus. A later analysis associated about 17,000 TCR beta sequences with specific HLA alleles at a false discovery rate of 0.05. In a later analysis, HLA-associated TCR beta chains were found to be more clonally expanded and to have lower generation probabilities than equally common non-associated chains. According to a later analysis, most CMV-associated TCR beta chains appeared to be HLA-restricted, and the HLA associations seemed to be driven largely by CMV exposure. Correlated functional status among segregating V segments might reflect linkage disequilibrium, but an unknown experimental factor could not be ruled out. A later genetic analysis associated a missense DCLRE1C variant with V-gene and J-gene trimming of TCR beta chains, and an independent cohort replicated the association. When HLA alleles, especially DR and DQ, strongly co-occurred, TCR associations were difficult to assign to individual alleles. While some public TCRs were present in many individuals, most TCR sequences turned up only very rarely across donors. Because HLA typing was missing for some donors at each locus, association tests included only the typed subset. This cohort had only TCR beta chains sequenced, and the lack of alpha or paired-chain data limited which features could be detected. The presence/absence analyses assumed that sequencing depth was roughly uniform across donors, and that assumption may not be true. According to a later analysis, TCR association rates differed among HLA loci, with DRB1 alleles showing the most associated TCRs and HLA-C alleles showing the fewest. In a later analysis, several top co-occurrence clusters were reported to appear linked to parvovirus B19, influenza, CMV and Epstein-Barr virus. A cluster of highly shared sequence variants was judged likely to represent a technical artifact of the sequencing pipeline. An earlier analysis of approximately 600 of the donors showed that most TCR beta V segments appeared in productive rearrangements either about 90% or about 30% of the time, which broadly matched IMGT annotations. The classifier was reported to diagnose cytomegalovirus status with high specificity and sensitivity in both the original and validation cohorts. Because counts were too low, approximately 18 rarely observed V segments, including chromosome 9 orphons, were excluded from the earlier analysis of around 590 of the donors. Because the 87-base-pair reads could not distinguish some IMGT-functional V segments, including TRBV6-2 and TRBV6-3, those segments were excluded. Three of the identified cytomegalovirus-associated TCR beta chains were confirmed in vitro to be specific for cytomegalovirus antigens. In a later genetic analysis, fewer N-insertions in productive TCRs were reported among donors in an Asian-associated ancestry cluster than the 666-donor mean. According to the authors, the approach could potentially be generalized to other disease states and immunological phenotypes. Immune exposure information for the cohort was limited to CMV serostatus.

The cohort was made up of hundreds of healthy bone marrow donors. At the time of sampling, all cohort members were nominally healthy, though unrecorded immune exposures were likely present. The donor tested CMV seronegative, placing the donor among the roughly 340 seronegative members of the cohort. Every donor gave a peripheral blood sample, and the peripheral blood mononuclear cells from that sample were used for TCR beta sequencing. The Qiagen DNeasy Blood Extraction Kit was used to extract genomic DNA from the blood cell samples. In regard to this clone: The antigen it recognizes is unknown. The sample holds no much larger clone one base away, and base qualities are not on file.

CDR1 is given as MNHEY and CDR2 as SVGAGI, both from the germline V gene. The CDR3 runs 14 residues from the cysteine to the phenylalanine. CDR3 DNA only is kept here, 42 bases in frame from base 1. V and J lose 0 bases and 5 bases, and a span of 11 bases separates them. The method was the immunoSEQ multiplex PCR assay. For the multiplex PCR, a mixture combining 60 forward primers for TCR Vbeta segments and 13 reverse primers for TCR Jbeta segments was used. The CDR3 region of rearranged TCR beta genes was amplified from genomic DNA with a multiplex PCR assay. The Illumina HiSeq System was used to sequence the amplified TCR beta libraries as 87-base-pair reads. Concerning the study's data processing: In a later analysis, roughly 80 million unique TCR beta chains were counted across the roughly 610 repertoires, and roughly 11 million of these chains were shared by at least two donors. Raw reads were error-corrected and collapsed into unique sequences by a nearest-neighbor algorithm in which closely related sequences were merged to remove PCR and sequencing errors. To assign V, D and J gene segments, CDR3 sequences were aligned to IMGT reference sequences. For a sequence to be retained, a match of at least six nucleotides to both a V gene segment and a J gene segment was required. A rearrangement counted as productive if the CDR3 had no stop codons and remained in frame with V and J, and every other rearrangement counted as non-productive. CDR3 was defined according to IMGT convention as the region running from the second conserved V-encoded cysteine to the conserved J-encoded phenylalanine. Sequences without an unambiguous match to a single V gene segment were excluded from the earlier analysis of about 630 of the donors. In an earlier analysis of a few hundred of the donors, V segments were called functional above 56.7% productive rearrangements and were called segregating when the between-donor standard deviation exceeded 5%. A statistical classification framework was developed to diagnose cytomegalovirus status using the catalog of TCR beta chain sequences. A later analysis assigned V and J genes by comparing TCR nucleotide sequences with IMGT/GENE-DB human TR gene sequences. The TCRdist pipeline was used in a later analysis to assign CDR3 sequences and most-parsimonious VDJ recombination scenarios. A later analysis defined each TCR beta chain by its CDR3 amino acid sequence plus V-gene family, and excluded reads lacking a unique V-gene family. A later analysis removed 600 or so highly shared, low-generation-probability nucleotide sequences to deal with suspected cross-contamination and a sequencing artifact. In a later analysis, a clonal expansion index was calculated for each public chain from normalized within-repertoire ranks of inferred template counts. Generation probabilities in a later analysis came from a VDJ recombination model fitted to out-of-frame rearrangements, and those results were checked against IGoR. A later analysis scored TCR-TCR, TCR-HLA and TCR-CMV co-occurrence with hypergeometric tests, applying a repertoire-size bias correction to TCR pairs. A later analysis estimated false discovery rates by permuting HLA or CMV assignments 20 times. A later analysis grouped co-occurring TCRs with DBSCAN, adding TCRdist sequence similarity when clustering within HLA-allele-positive subsets. Repertoires with fewer than 30,000 or more than 120,000 public chains, plus five repertoires with anomalous nucleotide sharing, were excluded from co-occurrence clustering. Held by TCRdb, this immuneACCESS table contains in-frame sequences only and omits some clones. Under half of the omission traces to an unresolved V gene where checked; the cause of the rest is unknown. V and J calls and clone size are copied from that table; D and trimming were computed from the DNA. Across this sample there are under 250,000 clones, with roughly three quarters seen only once. The ten biggest clones cover roughly 1.6% of the sample.

The chain employs TRBV6-5 and TRBJ2-7; possibly the D gene is TRBD1, per 5 matching bases. The TCR comes from a man aged 45 to 65 in good health and CMV-seronegative. Sequenced material: PBMCs. This receptor carries the CDR3 CASSYSAGYDEQYF. The DNA is as follows: TGTGCCAGCAGTTACTCGGCAGGGTACGACGAGCAGTACTTC.